A single sample gave rise to the 14 T cell receptor beta chains below, sequenced in a study of CD8 T cells in ankylosing spondylitis. TCRdb re-called the 5' RACE reads through MiXCR, storing one row per CDR3 protein. The sample includes approximately 110,000 distinct CDR3 sequences, around 24% of them seen just once. The sequenced material came from synovial fluid, either unsorted or a sorted T cell fraction (not recorded which). These TCRs come from a male donor with ankylosing spondylitis.

This clonotype was seen a handful of times. The rearrangement joins TRBV9 to TRBJ2-3; a possible D gene is TRBD2 (6 bases). This CDR3 is built from 14 residues. V shed 3 bases and J shed 10 bases, with 18 bases lying between them. CDR1 is SGDLS and CDR2 is YYNGEE in the germline V gene. In DNA form, the CDR3 reads TGTGCCAGCAGCGCCGGGACTTTGACGGGTGCGCAGTATTTT. Residues: CASSAGTLTGAQYF. The whole variable domain, remainder taken from reference TRBV9 and TRBJ2-3, is DSGVTQTPKHLITATGQRVTLRCSPRSGDLSVYWYQQSLDQGLQFLIQYYNGEERAKGNILERFSAQQFPDLHSELNLSSLELGDSALYFCASSAGTLTGAQYFGPGTRLTVL.

In this sample, this clonotype turned up many times. The chain joins TRBV27 to TRBJ2-3; 7 bases match TRBD2. CDR1 MNHEY and CDR2 SMNVEV come from the germline V gene (reference sequence). The CDR3 has 14 amino acids. The V segment lost 3 bases and the J segment 4 bases; nucleotides outside the gene matches: 4. The CDR3 nucleotides are TGTGCCAGCAGTTTCGGGGGGTTGGCAGATACGCAGTATTTT. Amino acids: CASSFGGLADTQYF.

The genes are TRBV11-1 and TRBJ2-1, with D unclear. The germline V gene encodes CDR1 SGHAT and CDR2 FQDESV (reference sequence). CDR3 size: 13 residues. Trimming stripped 1 base from V and 10 bases from J, with 11 bases between. DNA of the CDR3: TGTGCCAGCAGCTTAGTTAAGGGTAGGGAGCAGTTCTTC. It translates to CASSLVKGREQFF.

This clonotype was observed a handful of times. Here the CDR3 omits its conserved ending phenylalanine or tryptophan, so a read error is the likely source. This chain links TRBV20-1 with TRBJ2-3; TRBD2 aligns across 12 bases. V was pared by 6 bases and J by 10 bases, with 8 bases of the junction left unmatched. Germline CDR1 is DFQATT and CDR2 is SNEGSKA (reference sequence). The CDR3 spans 13 residues. The CDR3 loop is CSASLAGGSSQYL. In nucleotides, the CDR3 is TGCAGTGCAAGCCTAGCGGGAGGGTCATCGCAGTATCTT.

The chain is built from TRBV5-1 and TRBJ1-4; D is possibly TRBD1 (5 bases). This CDR3 spans 12 amino acids. The germline V and J ends were trimmed by 4 bases and 5 bases, with 6 bases remaining between them. CDR1 SGHRS and CDR2 YFSETQ come from the germline V gene. The chain's CDR3 is CASSGGNEKLFF. The CDR3 region has the DNA TGCGCCAGCAGCGGGGGGAATGAAAAACTGTTTTTT.

The rearrangement links TRBV10-3 to TRBJ2-1; 8 positions match TRBD2. In germline, CDR1 is ENHRY, CDR2 SYGVKD. The CDR3 has 14 amino acids. V lost 4 bases and J lost 6; bases outside the gene matches: 5. CDR3 protein: CAISGGTSSNEQFF. The CDR3 DNA is TGTGCCATCAGTGGAGGGACTAGTAGCAATGAGCAGTTCTTC.

This clonotype was detected many times. The chain joins TRBV19 to TRBJ2-1; 8 nucleotides agree with TRBD1. CDR3 length: 13 residues. CDR1 is LNHDA, CDR2 SQIVND, per germline (reference sequence). The V segment lost 6 bases and the J segment 9 bases; nucleotides outside the gene matches: 7. The CDR3 nucleotides read TGTGCCAGTAGCGTACAGGGGGTCGGTGAGCAGTTCTTC. It is translated as CASSVQGVGEQFF.

This clonotype was picked up many times. The chain combines TRBV24-1 with TRBJ2-1; a weak D match, TRBD1 (6 bases). V dropped 11 bases and J dropped 0 bases, with 10 bases sitting between them. The germline gives CDR1 KGHDR, CDR2 SFDVKD. The CDR3 loop spans 13 amino acids. CDR3: CAIGQSSYNEQFF. CDR3 DNA sequence: TGTGCCATCGGACAGAGCTCCTACAATGAGCAGTTCTTC.

This clonotype turned up a few times. The chain uses TRBV4-2 and TRBJ2-2; 10 bases agree with TRBD2. This CDR3 region has 18 residues. Germline V CDR1 and CDR2: LGHNA, YNFKEQ. V was pared by 4 bases and J by 0 bases, with 8 bases of the junction left unmatched. In DNA form, the CDR3 reads TGTGCCAGCAGCCGCCCCGGGACTAGCGTCACGAACACCGGGGAGCTGTTTTTT. This translates into CASSRPGTSVTNTGELFF.

The V and J genes are TRBV7-2 and TRBJ2-5; D unresolved. From germline, CDR1 is SGHTA and CDR2 FQGNSA. V was pared by 4 bases and J by 3 bases, with 6 bases between. This CDR3 has 12 residues. Written as DNA, the CDR3 is TGTGCCAGCAGCTCCGTAAAAGAGACCCAGTACTTC. It codes for CASSSVKETQYF. Filled out from reference TRBV7-2 and TRBJ2-5, the complete variable domain reads GAGVSQSPSNKVTEKGKDVELRCDPISGHTALYWYRQSLGQGLEFLIYFQGNSAPDKSGLPSDRFSAERTGGSVSTLTIQRTQQEDSAVYLCASSSVKETQYFGPGTRLLVL.

This clonotype was counted a few times. V and J are TRBV20-1 and TRBJ2-3; 7 bases align to TRBD2. Germline V CDR1 and CDR2: DFQATT, SNEGSKA (reference sequence). V trimming: 6 bases; J trimming: 3 bases; junction bases outside the gene matches: 12. The CDR3 is 15 amino acids. CDR3 residues: CSALAGVRMTDTQYF. The CDR3 nucleotides read TGCAGTGCCCTCGCGGGAGTGAGGATGACAGATACGCAGTATTTT.

Only a few counts were recorded for this clonotype. This chain uses TRBV3-1 with TRBJ1-1, with D possibly matching TRBD1 (6 bases). Germline loops: CDR1 LGHDT, CDR2 YNNKEL (reference sequence). V was pared by 4 bases and J by 0 bases, with 12 bases between. This CDR3 region has 15 residues. DNA for the CDR3: TGTGCCAGCAGCCCTGACAGGCTTATGAACACTGAAGCTTTCTTT. Translation gives CASSPDRLMNTEAFF.

This chain links TRBV2 with TRBJ2-1; perhaps TRBD2 as D (5 bases). Trimming shortened V by 6 bases and J by 0 bases, and 12 bases separated the two germline ends. CDR1 and CDR2 from the germline V gene are SNHLY and FYNNEI. This CDR3 comprises 15 residues. In nucleotides, the CDR3 is TGTGCCAGCAGCGCCCGACTACGCTCCTACAATGAGCAGTTCTTC. Translation: CASSARLRSYNEQFF.

The genes are TRBV19 and TRBJ2-1; unclear D gene. Trimming pared 1 base from V and 8 bases from J, leaving 12 bases between. The germline V gene encodes CDR1 LNHDA and CDR2 SQIVND (reference sequence). CDR3 length equals 14 residues. For the CDR3, the DNA is TGTGCCAGTAGTATAGCGGGCCAGACCTATGAGCAGTTCTTC. Encoded protein: CASSIAGQTYEQFF.